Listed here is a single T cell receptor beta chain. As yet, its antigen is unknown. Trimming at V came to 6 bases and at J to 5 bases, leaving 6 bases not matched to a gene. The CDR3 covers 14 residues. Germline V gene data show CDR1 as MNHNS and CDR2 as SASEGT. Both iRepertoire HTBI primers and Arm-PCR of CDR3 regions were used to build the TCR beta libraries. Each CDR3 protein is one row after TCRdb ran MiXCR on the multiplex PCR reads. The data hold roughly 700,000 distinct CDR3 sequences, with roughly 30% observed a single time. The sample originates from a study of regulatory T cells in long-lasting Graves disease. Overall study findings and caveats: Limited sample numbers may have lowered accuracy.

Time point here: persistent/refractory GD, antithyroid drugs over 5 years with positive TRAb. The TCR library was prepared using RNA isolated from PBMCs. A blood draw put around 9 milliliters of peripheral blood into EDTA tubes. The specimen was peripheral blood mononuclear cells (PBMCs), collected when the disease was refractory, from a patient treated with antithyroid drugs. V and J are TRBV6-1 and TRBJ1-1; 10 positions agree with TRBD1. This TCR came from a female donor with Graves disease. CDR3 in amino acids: CASRTDRGGTEAFF. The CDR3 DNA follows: TGTGCCAGCAGGACGGACAGGGGGGGGACTGAAGCTTTCTTT.